This T cell receptor (beta chain) came from a study of T cell responses to AZD1222 COVID-19 vaccine. Germline CDR1 is SGHKS and CDR2 is YYEKEE (reference sequence). This CDR3 is built from 15 residues. V lost 3 bases and J lost 4, with 16 bases in between. This clone was seen only a few times. The repertoire was sequenced with immunoSEQ multiplex PCR; TCRdb's copy has only in-frame clones and lacks some. The data hold about 140,000 clones, with approximately 91% observed a single time. The chain combines TRBV5-5 with TRBJ1-2; no clear D gene. This sequence originates from an adult in good health. The specimen comprised peripheral blood, sampled on day 0 of AZD1222 vaccination. The CDR3 DNA follows: TGTGCCAGCAGCTCCGAGTTTTCCTTGGCCTATGGCTACACCTTC. Translating gives CASSSEFSLAYGYTF.